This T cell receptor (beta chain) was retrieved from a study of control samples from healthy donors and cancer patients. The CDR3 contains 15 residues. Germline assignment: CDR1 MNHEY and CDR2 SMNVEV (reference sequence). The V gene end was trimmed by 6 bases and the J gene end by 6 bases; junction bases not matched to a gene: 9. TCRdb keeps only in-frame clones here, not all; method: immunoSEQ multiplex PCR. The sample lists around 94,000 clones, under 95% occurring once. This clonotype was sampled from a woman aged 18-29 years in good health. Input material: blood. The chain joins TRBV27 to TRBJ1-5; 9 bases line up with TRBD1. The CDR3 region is CASSRTGGRFQPQHF. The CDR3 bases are TGTGCCAGCAGCCGAACAGGGGGCCGGTTTCAGCCCCAGCATTTT.